This T cell receptor (beta chain) originates from a study of OX40 agonist ivuxolimab in advanced cancers. Study observations and caveats: Doses of 0.1 to 3.0 mg/kg were accompanied by clonal expansion of CD4+ and CD8+ blood T cells by week 6.

Patients who had autoimmune disease history or got systemic immunosuppression were left out. Samples were taken at baseline and on day 1 of cycles 4 and 7. Concerning this clone: The antigen is not known.

Sequenced by immunoSEQ multiplex PCR; TCRdb stores in-frame clones only, minus some. Here the sample spans about 70,000 clones, approximately 78% being singletons. The germline V gene encodes CDR1 PRHDT and CDR2 FYEKMQ (reference sequence). V was clipped by 4 bases and J by 4 bases, with 16 bases between them. This CDR3 region has 15 residues. The starting material was CD4+ or CD8+ T cells sorted from blood, obtained in a trial of the OX40 agonist ivuxolimab. The sequence derives from an adult with an advanced solid tumor such as melanoma, head and neck, liver or kidney cancer. The chain joins TRBV13 to TRBJ2-5; tentatively, D is TRBD2 (6 bases). The DNA of the CDR3 is TGTGCCAGCAGCTCCGGTTTGCGGGGTCGAGAGACCCAGTACTTC. The encoded protein is CASSSGLRGRETQYF.